This entry lists 8 T cell receptor beta chains sequenced from one sample in a study of Ad26.COV2.S vaccination and SARS-CoV-2 variants. The data were produced by immunoSEQ multiplex PCR, yet TCRdb's version contains in-frame clones alone and is incomplete. The profile shows roughly 390,000 clones, 75% to 90% of them singletons. Documented treatment: roughly 18 received Ad26.COV2.S at low or high dose, single or two shots; roughly five received placebo; per-sample allocation not given. The investigators took samples on day 63 after the first vaccine or placebo injection. Source: peripheral blood, taken in a trial of Ad26.COV2.S vaccine versus placebo. These receptors came from a person between 18 and 65 years old who received the Ad26.COV2.S COVID-19 vaccine or a placebo.

This chain uses TRBV12-1 with TRBJ1-4; the table names TRBD1, a call not compared with the DNA. TRBV12-1 is classified as a pseudogene. The CDR3 totals 15 residues. The chain's CDR3 is CASSSRTGWEEKLFF. The CDR3 region has the DNA TGTGCCAGCAGCTCCCGGACAGGGTGGGAGGAAAAACTGTTTTTT.

Points on this clone: In the same sample, other DNA sequences code for this CDR3. The chain joins TRBV12-3 or TRBV12-4 to TRBJ1-2; the D gene is possibly TRBD1 (5 bases). V lost 3 bases, J lost 5 bases, and 7 bases lay in between. This CDR3 is 12 amino acids long. CDR3 sequence (DNA): TGTGCCAGCAGTTTCAGGGATTATGGCTACACCTTC. This encodes CASSFRDYGYTF.

The chain recombines TRBV3-1 (or the pseudogene TRBV3-2) with TRBJ2-1; D gene uncertain. Germline V gives CDR1 LGHDT, CDR2 YNNKEL (reference sequence). Trimming shortened V by 0 bases and J by 10 bases, and 7 bases separated the two germline ends. The CDR3 is 12 residues long. CDR3 nucleotide sequence: TGTGCCAGCAGCCAAGATTTTCGGGAGCAGTTCTTC. Protein: CASSQDFREQFF.

The chain employs TRBV19 and TRBJ1-6; 10 nucleotides agree with TRBD1. The CDR3 is 17 amino acids. The junction had 4 bases not matched to a gene; V was cut back by 5 bases and J by 0 bases. Germline-derived CDR1 and CDR2 are LNHDA and SQIVND (reference sequence). The CDR3 reads CASSQTGGSSYNSPLHF. As DNA, the CDR3 is TGTGCCAGTAGTCAGACAGGGGGCAGCTCCTATAATTCACCCCTCCACTTT.

The V gene is TRBV27, the J gene TRBJ2-2; D might be TRBD1 (5 bases). Germline CDR1 is MNHEY and CDR2 is SMNVEV (reference sequence). The V and J ends lost 6 bases and 1 base respectively, with 18 bases between them. The CDR3 totals 17 residues. CDR3 protein: CASSSQTDPQNTGELFF. Here the CDR3 DNA reads TGTGCCAGCAGCAGCCAGACAGACCCCCAGAACACCGGGGAGCTGTTTTTT.

This chain connects TRBV5-4 to TRBJ1-5; D is uncertain. CDR1 and CDR2 (germline): SGHNT, YYREEE (reference sequence). The CDR3 is 15 amino acids. V lost 8 bases and J 0 bases, leaving 15 bases between the germline ends. Here the CDR3 reads CASRKRRNSNQPQHF. The CDR3 DNA follows: TGTGCCAGTAGGAAGCGGCGGAATAGCAATCAGCCCCAGCATTTT.

The chain carries TRBV7-8 and TRBJ1-3; a weak D match, TRBD1 (5 bases). The V and J ends lost 5 bases and 0 bases respectively, with 11 bases between them. CDR3 size: 15 residues. The germline gives CDR1 SGHVS, CDR2 FQNEAQ. CDR3 nucleotide sequence: TGTGCCAGCAGCAGAGGGACTTTCTCTGGAAACACCATATATTTT. This encodes CASSRGTFSGNTIYF.

The J gene is TRBJ2-7, the V gene TRBV3-1 (or the pseudogene TRBV3-2); a weak D match, TRBD1 (5 bases). The CDR3 extends over 12 amino acids. Germline assignment: CDR1 LGHDT and CDR2 YNNKEL (reference sequence). V was trimmed by 4 bases and J by 3 bases, leaving 7 bases between them. The CDR3 sequence: CASSPGHYEQYF. As DNA, the CDR3 is TGTGCCAGCAGCCCAGGACACTACGAGCAGTACTTC.